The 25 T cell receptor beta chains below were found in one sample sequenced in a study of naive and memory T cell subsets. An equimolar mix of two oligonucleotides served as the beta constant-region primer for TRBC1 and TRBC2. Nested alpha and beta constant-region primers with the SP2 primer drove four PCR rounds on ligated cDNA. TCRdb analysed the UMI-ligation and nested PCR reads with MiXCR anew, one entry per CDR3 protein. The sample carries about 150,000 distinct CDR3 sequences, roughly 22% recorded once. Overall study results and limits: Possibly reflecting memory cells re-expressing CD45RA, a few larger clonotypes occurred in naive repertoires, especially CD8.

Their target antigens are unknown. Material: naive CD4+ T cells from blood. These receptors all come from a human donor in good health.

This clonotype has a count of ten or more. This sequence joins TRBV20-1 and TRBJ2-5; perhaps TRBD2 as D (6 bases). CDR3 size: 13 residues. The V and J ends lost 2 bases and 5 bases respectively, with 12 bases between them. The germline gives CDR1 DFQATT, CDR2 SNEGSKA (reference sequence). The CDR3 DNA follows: TGCAGTGCTAGAATTTCGAGCGGGGAGACCCAGTACTTC. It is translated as CSARISSGETQYF.

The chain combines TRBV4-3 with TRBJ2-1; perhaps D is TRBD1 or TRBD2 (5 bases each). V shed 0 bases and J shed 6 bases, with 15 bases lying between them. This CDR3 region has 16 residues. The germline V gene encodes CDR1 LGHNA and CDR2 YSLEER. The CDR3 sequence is CASSQEFTGRGNEQFF. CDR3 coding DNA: TGCGCCAGCAGCCAAGAGTTTACAGGCCGGGGCAATGAGCAGTTCTTC.

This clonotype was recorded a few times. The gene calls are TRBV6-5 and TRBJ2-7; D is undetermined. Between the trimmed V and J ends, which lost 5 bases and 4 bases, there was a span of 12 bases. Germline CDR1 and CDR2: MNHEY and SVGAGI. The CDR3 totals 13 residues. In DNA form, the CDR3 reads TGTGCCAGCAGTCCCTCCCGCGCATACGAGCAGTACTTC. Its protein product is CASSPSRAYEQYF.

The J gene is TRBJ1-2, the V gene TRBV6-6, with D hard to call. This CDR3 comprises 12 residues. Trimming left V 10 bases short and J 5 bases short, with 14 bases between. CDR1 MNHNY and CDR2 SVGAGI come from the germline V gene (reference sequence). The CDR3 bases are TGTGCCATCTCGATGGGGTTATATGGCTACACCTTC. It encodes CAISMGLYGYTF.

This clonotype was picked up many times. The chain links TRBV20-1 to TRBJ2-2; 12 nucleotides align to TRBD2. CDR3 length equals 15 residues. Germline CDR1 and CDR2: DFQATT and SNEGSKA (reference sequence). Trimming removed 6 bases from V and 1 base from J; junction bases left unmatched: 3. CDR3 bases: TGCAGTGCCACGACTAGCGGGAGGAACACCGGGGAGCTGTTTTTT. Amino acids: CSATTSGRNTGELFF.

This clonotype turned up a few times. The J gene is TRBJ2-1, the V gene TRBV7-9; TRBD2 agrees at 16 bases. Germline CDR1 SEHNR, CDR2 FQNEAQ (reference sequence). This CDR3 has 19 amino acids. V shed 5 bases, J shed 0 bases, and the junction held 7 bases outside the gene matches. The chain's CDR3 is CASSPGTSGRVSSYNEQFF. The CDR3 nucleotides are TGTGCCAGCAGCCCTGGGACTAGCGGGAGGGTCAGCTCCTACAATGAGCAGTTCTTC.

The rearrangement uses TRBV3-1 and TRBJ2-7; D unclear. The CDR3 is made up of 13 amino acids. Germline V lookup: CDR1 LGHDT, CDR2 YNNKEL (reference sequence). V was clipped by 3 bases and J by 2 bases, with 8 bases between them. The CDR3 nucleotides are TGTGCCAGCAGCCAGGCCGGAACCTACGAGCAGTACTTC. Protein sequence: CASSQAGTYEQYF.

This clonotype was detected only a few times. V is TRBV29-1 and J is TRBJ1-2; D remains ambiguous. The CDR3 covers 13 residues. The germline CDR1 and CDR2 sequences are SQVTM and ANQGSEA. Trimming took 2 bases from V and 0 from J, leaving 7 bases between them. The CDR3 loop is CSVEFGANYGYTF. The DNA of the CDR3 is TGCAGCGTTGAATTCGGTGCTAACTATGGCTACACCTTC. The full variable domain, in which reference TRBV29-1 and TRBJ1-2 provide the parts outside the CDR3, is SAVISQKPSRDICQRGTSLTIQCQVDSQVTMMFWYRQQPGQSLTLIATANQGSEATYESGFVIDKFPISRPNLTFSTLTVSNMSPEDSSIYLCSVEFGANYGYTFGSGTRLTVV.

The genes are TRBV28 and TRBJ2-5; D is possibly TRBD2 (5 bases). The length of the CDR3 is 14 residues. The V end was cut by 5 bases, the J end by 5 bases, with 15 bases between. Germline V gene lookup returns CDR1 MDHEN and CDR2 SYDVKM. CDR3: CASSRLAGGETQYF. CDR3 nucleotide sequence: TGTGCCAGCAGTAGGCTAGCAGGTGGTGAGACCCAGTACTTC. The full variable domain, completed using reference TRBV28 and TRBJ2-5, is DVKVTQSSRYLVKRTGEKVFLECVQDMDHENMFWYRQDPGLGLRLIYFSYDVKMKEKGDIPEGYSVSREKKERFSLILESASTNQTSMYLCASSRLAGGETQYFGPGTRLLVL.

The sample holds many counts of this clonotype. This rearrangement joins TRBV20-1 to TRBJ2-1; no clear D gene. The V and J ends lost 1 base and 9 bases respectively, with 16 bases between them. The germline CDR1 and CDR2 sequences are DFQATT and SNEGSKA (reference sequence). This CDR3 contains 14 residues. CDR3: CSARAFTTIGEQFF. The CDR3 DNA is TGCAGTGCTAGAGCGTTCACCACAATTGGTGAGCAGTTCTTC.

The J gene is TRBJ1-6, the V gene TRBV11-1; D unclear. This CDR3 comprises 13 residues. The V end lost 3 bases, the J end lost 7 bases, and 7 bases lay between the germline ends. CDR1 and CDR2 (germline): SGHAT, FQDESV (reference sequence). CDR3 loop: CASSLVRNSPLHF. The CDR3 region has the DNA TGTGCCAGCAGCTTGGTGAGAAATTCACCCCTCCACTTT.

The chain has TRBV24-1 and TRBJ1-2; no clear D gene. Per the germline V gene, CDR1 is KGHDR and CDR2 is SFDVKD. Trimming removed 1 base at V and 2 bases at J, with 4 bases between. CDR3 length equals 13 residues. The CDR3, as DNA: TGTGCCACCAGTGATTTCCCGAACTATGGCTACACCTTC. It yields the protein CATSDFPNYGYTF.

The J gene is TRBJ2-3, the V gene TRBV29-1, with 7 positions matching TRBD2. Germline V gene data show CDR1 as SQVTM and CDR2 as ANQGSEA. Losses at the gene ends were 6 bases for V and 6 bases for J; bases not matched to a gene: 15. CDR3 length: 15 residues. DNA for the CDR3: TGCAGCGTCGGGGTGGTAGGCGGGAGTAGGGATACGCAGTATTTT. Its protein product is CSVGVVGGSRDTQYF.

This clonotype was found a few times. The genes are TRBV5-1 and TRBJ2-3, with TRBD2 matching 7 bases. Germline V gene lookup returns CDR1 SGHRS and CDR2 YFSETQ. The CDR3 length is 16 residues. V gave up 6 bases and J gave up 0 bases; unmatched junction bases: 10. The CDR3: CASNEGGPPSTDTQYF. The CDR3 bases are TGCGCCAGCAACGAGGGAGGGCCCCCTAGCACAGATACGCAGTATTTT.

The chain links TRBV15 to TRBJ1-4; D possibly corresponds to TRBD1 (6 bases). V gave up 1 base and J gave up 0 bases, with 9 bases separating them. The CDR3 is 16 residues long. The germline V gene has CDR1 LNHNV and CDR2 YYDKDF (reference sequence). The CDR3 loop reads CATSRVGGATNEKLFF. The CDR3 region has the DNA TGTGCCACCAGCAGAGTAGGGGGGGCAACTAATGAAAAACTGTTTTTT.

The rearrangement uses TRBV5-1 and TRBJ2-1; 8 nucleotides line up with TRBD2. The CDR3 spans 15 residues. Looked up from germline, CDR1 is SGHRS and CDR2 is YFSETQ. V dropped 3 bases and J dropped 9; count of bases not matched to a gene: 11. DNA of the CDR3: TGCGCCAGCAGCTCCAGCGGGAGAGCTGGTAGTGAGCAGTTCTTC. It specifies CASSSSGRAGSEQFF.

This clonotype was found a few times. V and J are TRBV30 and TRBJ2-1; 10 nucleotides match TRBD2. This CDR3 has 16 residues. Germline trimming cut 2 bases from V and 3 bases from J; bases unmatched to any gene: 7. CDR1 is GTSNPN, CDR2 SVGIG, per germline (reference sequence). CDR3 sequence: CAWSLRTSGGYNEQFF. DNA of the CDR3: TGTGCCTGGAGTCTCCGGACTAGCGGTGGCTACAATGAGCAGTTCTTC.

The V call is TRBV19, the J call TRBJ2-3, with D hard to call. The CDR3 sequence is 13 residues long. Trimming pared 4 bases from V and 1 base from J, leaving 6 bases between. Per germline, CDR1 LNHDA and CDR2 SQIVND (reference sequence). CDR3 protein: CASSTARTDTQYF. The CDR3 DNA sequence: TGTGCCAGTAGTACAGCCCGCACAGATACGCAGTATTTT.

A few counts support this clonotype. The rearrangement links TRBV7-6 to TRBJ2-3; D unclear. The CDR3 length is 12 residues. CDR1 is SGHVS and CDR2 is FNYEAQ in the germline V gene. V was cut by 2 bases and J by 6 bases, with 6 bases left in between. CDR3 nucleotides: TGTGCCAGCAGCTTATATTTCGATACGCAGTATTTT. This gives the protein CASSLYFDTQYF.

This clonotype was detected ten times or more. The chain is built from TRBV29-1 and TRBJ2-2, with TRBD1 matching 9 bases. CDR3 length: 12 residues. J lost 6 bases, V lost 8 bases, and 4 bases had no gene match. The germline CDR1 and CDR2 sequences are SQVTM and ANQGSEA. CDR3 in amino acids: CSFRQGAGELFF. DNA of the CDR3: TGCAGCTTCCGACAGGGGGCCGGGGAGCTGTTTTTT.

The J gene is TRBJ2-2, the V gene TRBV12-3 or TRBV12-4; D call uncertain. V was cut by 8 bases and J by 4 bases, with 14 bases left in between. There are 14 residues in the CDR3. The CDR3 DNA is TGTGCCAGCGGGATTGGACGGACCACCGGGGAGCTGTTTTTT. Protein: CASGIGRTTGELFF.

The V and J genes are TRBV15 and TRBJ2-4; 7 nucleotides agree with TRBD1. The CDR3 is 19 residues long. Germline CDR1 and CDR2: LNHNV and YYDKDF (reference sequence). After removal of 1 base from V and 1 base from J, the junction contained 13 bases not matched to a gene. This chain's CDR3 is CATSRANPRGSPAKNIQYF. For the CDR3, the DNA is TGTGCCACCAGCAGAGCGAACCCCAGGGGGTCCCCCGCCAAAAACATTCAGTACTTC.

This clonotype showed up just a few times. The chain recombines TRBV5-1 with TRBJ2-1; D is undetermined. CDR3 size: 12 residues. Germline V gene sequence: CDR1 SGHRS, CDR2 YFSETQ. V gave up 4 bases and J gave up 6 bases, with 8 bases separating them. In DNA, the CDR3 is TGCGCCAGCAGCCCCGGCGTCAATGAGCAGTTCTTC. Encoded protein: CASSPGVNEQFF. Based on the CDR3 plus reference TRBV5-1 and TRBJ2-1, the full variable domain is KAGVTQTPRYLIKTRGQQVTLSCSPISGHRSVSWYQQTPGQGLQFLFEYFSETQRNKGNFPGRFSGRQFSNSRSEMNVSTLELGDSALYLCASSPGVNEQFFGPGTRLTVL.

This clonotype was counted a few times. CDR3 sequence: CASGSGSNEKLFF. CDR3 DNA: TGTGCCAGCGGCTCGGGCAGTAATGAAAAACTGTTTTTT. The chain employs TRBV28 and TRBJ1-4; D uncertain. CDR1 is MDHEN, CDR2 SYDVKM, per germline. The CDR3 totals 13 residues. Trimming pared 8 bases from V and 4 bases from J, leaving 11 bases between. The variable domain in full, completed from reference TRBV28 and TRBJ1-4, reads DVKVTQSSRYLVKRTGEKVFLECVQDMDHENMFWYRQDPGLGLRLIYFSYDVKMKEKGDIPEGYSVSREKKERFSLILESASTNQTSMYLCASGSGSNEKLFFGSGTQLSVL.

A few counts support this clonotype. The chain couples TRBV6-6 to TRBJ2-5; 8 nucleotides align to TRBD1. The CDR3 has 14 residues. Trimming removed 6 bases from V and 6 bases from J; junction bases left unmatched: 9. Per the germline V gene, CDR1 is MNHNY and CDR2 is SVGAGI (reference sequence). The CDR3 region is CASSLTDRGKTQYF. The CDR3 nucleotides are TGTGCCAGCAGCTTAACCGACAGGGGAAAGACCCAGTACTTC.